This T cell receptor beta chain is drawn from a study of regulatory T cells in long-lasting Graves disease. The germline V gene encodes CDR1 LGHNT and CDR2 FRNRAP. V shed 1 base and J 2 bases; nucleotides not matched to a gene: 1. This CDR3 has 15 residues. Time point specified: persistent/refractory GD, antithyroid drugs over 5 years with positive TRAb. PBMC-derived RNA was used for the TCR library. An endocrinology department in Xi'an, China, supplied the patients. Construction of the TCR beta libraries employed iRepertoire HTBI primers in conjunction with Arm-PCR of CDR3 regions. In the original processing: Identification yielded around 64 TRBV and more than 12 TRBJ segments across samples. TCRdb reprocessed the multiplex PCR reads via MiXCR and lists one record per CDR3 protein. None of the V and J calls come from the authors' own analysis; TCRdb made them. The table shows around 450,000 distinct CDR3 sequences, with approximately 21% occurring only once.

This TCR came from a female donor with Graves disease. The sequencing used peripheral blood mononuclear cells (PBMCs), collected when the disease was refractory, from a patient treated with antithyroid drugs. The genes are TRBV12-5 and TRBJ2-2, with 7 bases matching TRBD1. DNA for the CDR3: TGTGCTAGTGGTTTGGGACAGGGAAACACCGGGGAGCTGTTTTTT. Its protein is CASGLGQGNTGELFF.